This TCR beta chain stems from a study of blood T cell repertoires in COVID-19. Across the study: Acute-phase and convalescent COVID-19 samples originated in the United States, Italy and Spain. Sample material is recorded as cDNA or gDNA derived from T cells, B-cell-depleted T cells, or PBMCs.

TCRdb's table, derived via immunoSEQ multiplex PCR, lists solely in-frame clones and lacks some. The sample consists of more than 200,000 clones, around 85% of them appearing once. The CDR3 totals 13 residues. V gave up 4 bases and J gave up 6 bases; unmatched junction bases: 1. Germline CDR1 SNHLY, CDR2 FYNNEI. This chain connects TRBV2 to TRBJ2-2, with 8 bases matching TRBD1. Sample: peripheral blood. The sequence was obtained from a woman aged 45-60 years with acute or convalescent COVID-19. CDR3 DNA sequence: TGTGCCAGCAGTGGGGACAGGCCCGGGGAGCTGTTTTTT. It encodes CASSGDRPGELFF.